This entry lists 32 T cell receptor beta chains sequenced from one sample in a study of blood T cells in healthy people across ages. Using a J-beta primer mix together with a sample-barcoded 5' primer, a second PCR was run for roughly 6 to 11 cycles. Each CDR3 protein is one row after TCRdb ran MiXCR on the 5' RACE reads. Of about 1.1 million distinct CDR3 sequences listed, around two fifths are singletons. The sample taken for sequencing was blood. Receptors were obtained from a man between 18 and 29 years old in good health.

As for this clonotype: Given a much more abundant clone one base away, this may be a read error. The V call is TRBV10-3, the J call TRBJ2-5, with D uncertain. There are 14 residues in the CDR3. Germline assignment: CDR1 ENHRY and CDR2 SYGVKD. The CDR3 DNA sequence: TGTACCATAGCCGCCGCAATTCAGTCAGAGACCCAGTACTTC. This encodes CTIAAAIQSETQYF.

This clonotype was found a few times. The genes are TRBV2 and TRBJ2-3; D possibly corresponds to TRBD2 (5 bases). Trimming pared 7 bases from V and 6 bases from J, leaving 14 bases between. CDR1 SNHLY and CDR2 FYNNEI come from the germline V gene. The CDR3 sequence is 13 residues long. The CDR3 bases are TGTGCCAGCACCCGCGGAAGGGAGGATACGCAGTATTTT. Amino acids: CASTRGREDTQYF.

The CDR3 region is CASSPRQGALANYGYTF. CDR3 sequence (DNA): TGCGCCAGCAGCCCCAGGCAGGGGGCCCTAGCTAACTATGGCTACACCTTC. The chain uses TRBV4-1 and TRBJ1-2; TRBD1 aligns across 8 bases. Germline CDR1 is MGHRA and CDR2 is YSYEKL. The CDR3 has 17 amino acids. Trimming removed 4 bases from V and 0 bases from J; junction bases left unmatched: 10.

V and J are TRBV12-3 or TRBV12-4 and TRBJ1-2; D is unresolved. Trimming removed 3 bases at V and 7 bases at J, with 3 bases between. The CDR3 spans 10 residues. CDR3 sequence reads: CASSFRGYTF. The CDR3 coding sequence is TGTGCCAGCAGTTTTCGTGGCTACACCTTC.

The chain employs TRBV19 and TRBJ2-3; TRBD2 agrees at 9 bases. The CDR3 loop spans 17 amino acids. The J segment lost 4 bases and the V segment lost 3 bases, leaving 11 bases of the junction unmatched. Germline V gene data show CDR1 as LNHDA and CDR2 as SQIVND (reference sequence). DNA for the CDR3: TGTGCCAGTAGTATTAGACTAGCGGAGTCGGGCGCAGATACGCAGTATTTT. This sequence encodes CASSIRLAESGADTQYF.

This clonotype was seen once. The V call is TRBV2, the J call TRBJ2-3, with TRBD2 matching 11 bases. CDR1 and CDR2 from the germline V gene are SNHLY and FYNNEI. The CDR3 contains 20 residues. V was pared by 4 bases and J by 0 bases, with 15 bases of the junction left unmatched. This CDR3 reads CASSGGEVAGGFASTDTQYF. The CDR3 coding sequence is TGTGCCAGCAGTGGCGGAGAGGTAGCGGGGGGGTTCGCTAGCACAGATACGCAGTATTTT.

This clonotype was detected a few times. V usage is TRBV20-1 and J usage is TRBJ2-7; 8 positions match TRBD1. Looked up from germline, CDR1 is DFQATT and CDR2 is SNEGSKA (reference sequence). The CDR3 is made up of 14 amino acids. V dropped 1 base and J dropped 1; count of bases not matched to a gene: 3. CDR3 DNA: TGCAGTGCTAGAGCCGACAGGGGATCCTACGAGCAGTACTTC. It encodes CSARADRGSYEQYF.

V gene TRBV29-1 combines with J gene TRBJ1-2, with 10 nucleotides matching TRBD1. CDR1 is SQVTM and CDR2 is ANQGSEA in the germline V gene. The CDR3 extends over 15 amino acids. Trimming at V came to 3 bases and at J to 4 bases, leaving 8 bases not matched to a gene. The CDR3 protein is CSVDSGQGRTYGYTF. The CDR3 DNA follows: TGCAGCGTTGACTCGGGACAGGGGAGGACCTATGGCTACACCTTC. Filled out from reference TRBV29-1 and TRBJ1-2, the complete variable domain reads SAVISQKPSRDICQRGTSLTIQCQVDSQVTMMFWYRQQPGQSLTLIATANQGSEATYESGFVIDKFPISRPNLTFSTLTVSNMSPEDSSIYLCSVDSGQGRTYGYTFGSGTRLTVV.

This clonotype was recorded a few times. The V and J genes are TRBV28 and TRBJ2-1; unclear D gene. The CDR3 totals 13 residues. V lost 6 bases and J 2 bases, leaving 8 bases between the germline ends. Germline V gene data show CDR1 as MDHEN and CDR2 as SYDVKM. Written as DNA, the CDR3 is TGTGCCAGCAGGGCCCGGCCCTACAATGAGCAGTTCTTC. It encodes CASRARPYNEQFF.

The chain carries TRBV11-2 and TRBJ2-1; D is possibly TRBD1 (6 bases). Trimming removed 5 bases from V and 3 bases from J, with 14 bases in between. CDR1 SGHAT and CDR2 FQNNGV come from the germline V gene. This CDR3 contains 15 residues. Here the CDR3 DNA reads TGTGCCAGCAGCCCGACAGGTCAATACTACAATGAGCAGTTCTTC. This gives the protein CASSPTGQYYNEQFF.

For this clonotype: This could be a read error, since a much larger clone is one nucleotide away. This chain links TRBV5-6 with TRBJ2-5; D is unclear. Trimming stripped 0 bases from V and 11 bases from J, with 20 bases between. CDR1 is SGHDT, CDR2 YYEEEE, per germline. The CDR3 is 15 amino acids. The CDR3 loop reads CASSLGPPPYNEQYF. In DNA, the CDR3 is TGTGCCAGCAGCTTGGGACCTCCACCATACAATGAGCAGTACTTC.

The chain couples TRBV4-3 to TRBJ1-2; a possible D gene is TRBD1 (6 bases). This CDR3 has 17 residues. V dropped 2 bases and J dropped 0 bases, with 16 bases sitting between them. Germline CDR1 reads LGHNA; CDR2 reads YSLEER. The CDR3 region has the DNA TGCGCCAGCAGCCAATACATAGGACAGACTTCTAACTATGGCTACACCTTC. It specifies CASSQYIGQTSNYGYTF.

For this clonotype: A much larger clonotype is one base distant, so this may be a read error. V is TRBV29-1 and J is TRBJ1-2, with D possibly TRBD1 on 5 matching bases. The CDR3 is 11 amino acids. Germline values: CDR1 SQVTM, CDR2 ANQGSEA. The V end lost 3 bases, the J end lost 8 bases, and 10 bases lay between the germline ends. The CDR3 sequence is CSVEKGRGYTF. As DNA, the CDR3 is TGCAGCGTTGAGAAGGGACGGGGCTACACCTTC.

The genes are TRBV7-2 and TRBJ2-5, with D uncertain. There are 16 residues in the CDR3. Germline V gives CDR1 SGHTA, CDR2 FQGNSA. V was cut by 3 bases and J by 11 bases, with 25 bases left in between. Here the CDR3 reads CASSLAGPSVNNEQYF. In DNA, the CDR3 is TGTGCCAGCAGCTTGGCCGGGCCCTCTGTTAACAATGAGCAGTACTTC.

The chain has TRBV4-1 and TRBJ2-4; 10 nucleotides line up with TRBD1. The assigned J gene may be wrong: the sequence end matches TRBJ2-5 better. CDR1 and CDR2 (germline): MGHRA, YSYEKL. CDR3 size: 17 residues. CDR3 sequence reads: CASSQPRQGADQETQYF. The CDR3 DNA is TGCGCCAGCAGCCAACCTCGACAGGGGGCCGACCAAGAGACCCAGTACTTC.

This sequence joins TRBV28 and TRBJ2-7; 8 bases align to TRBD1. Trimming took 7 bases from V and 10 from J; bases not matched to a gene: 12. The germline CDR1 and CDR2 sequences are MDHEN and SYDVKM. This CDR3 region has 13 residues. The CDR3 region has the DNA TGTGCCAGCATCCTAAGAGACAGGGGCGAACAGTACTTC. This translates into CASILRDRGEQYF. Together with reference TRBV28 and TRBJ2-7, the CDR3 gives the full variable domain: DVKVTQSSRYLVKRTGEKVFLECVQDMDHENMFWYRQDPGLGLRLIYFSYDVKMKEKGDIPEGYSVSREKKERFSLILESASTNQTSMYLCASILRDRGEQYFGPGTRLTVT.

There are a few counts of this clonotype. V usage is TRBV29-1 and J usage is TRBJ2-7; D may match TRBD1 or TRBD2 (5 bases each). CDR3 size: 14 residues. Germline CDR1 SQVTM, CDR2 ANQGSEA. The V end was cut by 2 bases, the J end by 2 bases, with 13 bases between. CDR3 loop: CSVEMWGSTYEQYF. In nucleotides, the CDR3 is TGCAGCGTTGAAATGTGGGGGAGCACCTACGAGCAGTACTTC.

This sequence joins TRBV7-2 and TRBJ2-1, with unresolved D. V shed 1 base and J shed 0 bases, with 7 bases lying between them. CDR3 size: 15 residues. The germline V gene has CDR1 SGHTA and CDR2 FQGNSA. The CDR3: CASSLVPDSYNEQFF. CDR3 coding DNA: TGTGCCAGCAGCTTAGTGCCGGACTCCTACAATGAGCAGTTCTTC.

The chain couples TRBV7-6 to TRBJ2-3; no firm D call. There are 15 residues in the CDR3. Trimming removed 1 base from V and 0 bases from J, with 8 bases in between. CDR1 SGHVS and CDR2 FNYEAQ come from the germline V gene. The CDR3 nucleotides read TGTGCCAGCAGCTTAGTAACTCGAAGCACAGATACGCAGTATTTT. It yields the protein CASSLVTRSTDTQYF.

The chain combines TRBV7-3 with TRBJ2-1; 7 bases line up with TRBD2. The CDR3 loop spans 15 amino acids. The V segment lost 2 bases and the J segment 4 bases; nucleotides outside the gene matches: 5. Germline CDR1 reads SGHTA; CDR2 reads FQGTGA. In DNA form, the CDR3 reads TGTGCCAGCAGCTTAGTGGGACTATCATACAATGAGCAGTTCTTC. Translation: CASSLVGLSYNEQFF.

The rearrangement joins TRBV20-1 to TRBJ1-1, with 8 nucleotides matching TRBD1. Germline V gene data show CDR1 as DFQATT and CDR2 as SNEGSKA (reference sequence). This CDR3 has 14 residues. Unmatched junction bases numbered 8, after V lost 0 bases and J lost 8 bases. The CDR3 here is CSARDAGGWTEAFF. In DNA, the CDR3 is TGCAGTGCTAGAGATGCAGGGGGCTGGACCGAAGCTTTCTTT.

This clonotype was counted a few times. The rearrangement links TRBV7-9 to TRBJ1-4; 8 bases align to TRBD1. The CDR3 consists of 16 residues. Germline-derived CDR1 and CDR2 are SEHNR and FQNEAQ (reference sequence). With V trimmed by 3 bases and J by 5 bases, 8 bases remained unmatched. This CDR3 reads CASSFGGQGLNEKLFF. The CDR3 DNA reads as TGTGCCAGCAGCTTCGGAGGACAGGGACTAAATGAAAAACTGTTTTTT.

The CDR3 sequence is CASSYSSGTYRGYTF. The CDR3 DNA follows: TGTGCCAGCAGTTACTCCTCCGGGACCTATCGGGGCTACACCTTC. This rearrangement joins TRBV6-2 or TRBV6-3 to TRBJ1-2, with D tentatively TRBD1 (5 bases). V was trimmed by 0 bases and J by 8 bases, leaving 16 bases between them. The CDR3 has 15 residues. The germline CDR1 and CDR2 sequences are MNHEY and SVGEGT.

This clonotype was seen more than once but under ten times. This chain links TRBV20-1 with TRBJ2-3, with TRBD2 matching over 9 bases. This CDR3 contains 14 residues. From germline, CDR1 is DFQATT and CDR2 SNEGSKA (reference sequence). Trimming cost V 5 bases and J 4 bases; bases outside gene matches: 7. The CDR3 DNA sequence: TGCAGTGCTGATGCGGGGGGGCCATCAGATACGCAGTATTTT. This encodes CSADAGGPSDTQYF.

On this clonotype: This may arise from a read error, as a much more abundant clone is one base away. The V call is TRBV29-1, the J call TRBJ1-2, with 7 bases identical to TRBD1. The CDR3 has 13 amino acids. CDR1 SQVTM and CDR2 ANQGSEA come from the germline V gene. V gave up 7 bases and J gave up 2 bases; unmatched junction bases: 7. CDR3 in DNA: TGCAGCGCCGGGGACAGAGACAACTATGGCTACACCTTC. Translation gives CSAGDRDNYGYTF.

The genes are TRBV6-1 and TRBJ1-5; 7 bases map to TRBD1. V lost 6 bases to trimming and J lost 7 bases; unmatched junction nucleotides: 24. CDR1 and CDR2 (germline): MNHNS, SASEGT. CDR3 length: 19 residues. The CDR3 loop is CASSSTEQGPRRFGQPQHF. CDR3 sequence (DNA): TGTGCCAGCAGCAGTACCGAACAGGGGCCTCGACGTTTCGGGCAGCCCCAGCATTTT.

The J gene is TRBJ2-1, the V gene TRBV20-1, with TRBD2 matching over 8 bases. Looked up from germline, CDR1 is DFQATT and CDR2 is SNEGSKA (reference sequence). The CDR3 loop spans 14 amino acids. V lost 3 bases to trimming and J lost 7 bases; unmatched junction nucleotides: 8. The CDR3 coding sequence is TGCAGTGCTAGTAGCGGGACAACATTGAATGAGCAGTTCTTC. It specifies CSASSGTTLNEQFF.

This clonotype was counted between two and nine times. This chain links TRBV7-2 with TRBJ2-2, with D perhaps TRBD2 (5 bases). From germline, CDR1 is SGHTA and CDR2 FQGNSA. Deletions cut 3 bases from V and 5 bases from J, with 10 bases between. The length of the CDR3 is 14 residues. The CDR3 loop is CASSFTPGTGELFF. DNA for the CDR3: TGTGCCAGCAGCTTCACCCCGGGGACCGGGGAGCTGTTTTTT.

The rearrangement joins TRBV29-1 to TRBJ2-2, with D tentatively TRBD1 or TRBD2 (5 bases each). Germline CDR1 reads SQVTM; CDR2 reads ANQGSEA. Trimming cost V 5 bases and J 2 bases, with 9 bases left between them. CDR3 size: 13 residues. The CDR3 nucleotides read TGCAGCGTTTTCAGGGACAACACCGGGGAGCTGTTTTTT. It codes for CSVFRDNTGELFF.

This clonotype has a handful of counts. V and J are TRBV20-1 and TRBJ1-6, with TRBD1 matching over 10 bases. Trimming removed 0 bases from V and 10 bases from J; junction bases left unmatched: 6. The germline V gene encodes CDR1 DFQATT and CDR2 SNEGSKA (reference sequence). The CDR3 sequence is 15 residues long. CDR3 sequence (DNA): TGCAGTGCTAGAGATGGGACAGGGGAATACTCACCCCTCCACTTT. Encoded protein: CSARDGTGEYSPLHF.

The rearrangement joins TRBV9 to TRBJ2-7, with 8 bases aligning to TRBD1. Germline loops: CDR1 SGDLS, CDR2 YYNGEE. The CDR3 loop spans 15 amino acids. V was pared by 3 bases and J by 7 bases, with 12 bases of the junction left unmatched. The CDR3 reads CASSARTGKEPEQYF. DNA of the CDR3: TGTGCCAGCAGCGCTCGGACAGGGAAGGAACCTGAGCAGTACTTC.

The gene calls are TRBV12-3 or TRBV12-4 and TRBJ1-5, with 10 positions matching TRBD1. Losses at the gene ends were 10 bases for V and 7 bases for J; bases not matched to a gene: 10. This CDR3 region has 14 residues. CDR3 amino acids: CAIRTGGEKQPQHF. For the CDR3, the DNA is TGTGCCATCCGGACAGGGGGGGAAAAGCAGCCCCAGCATTTT.